The 16 T cell receptor beta chains below were found in one sample sequenced in a study of response to subunit inactivated influenza vaccine. TCRdb re-derived calls from the RT-PCR reads in MiXCR, one entry per CDR3 protein. The sample lists 610,000 or so distinct CDR3 sequences; 14% were seen once. Specimen: PBMCs from blood, collected 11 to 12 days after vaccination. The receptor source for this set is a man aged 50 to 60 who received an inactivated influenza vaccine.

CDR3 sequence (DNA): TGTGCCAGCACCTGGGACAGGAACACCGGGGAGCTGTTTTTT. This translates into CASTWDRNTGELFF. This sequence joins TRBV7-2 and TRBJ2-2; 7 positions agree with TRBD1. The junction had 3 bases not matched to a gene; V was cut back by 7 bases and J by 1 base. The CDR3 runs to 14 residues. CDR1 SGHTA and CDR2 FQGNSA come from the germline V gene. Variable domain in full (rest from reference TRBV7-2 and TRBJ2-2): GAGVSQSPSNKVTEKGKDVELRCDPISGHTALYWYRQSLGQGLEFLIYFQGNSAPDKSGLPSDRFSAERTGGSVSTLTIQRTQQEDSAVYLCASTWDRNTGELFFGEGSRLTVL.

This clonotype has just a few counts. This chain uses TRBV20-1 with TRBJ2-5; TRBD1 might be the D (5 bases). Germline V lookup: CDR1 DFQATT, CDR2 SNEGSKA (reference sequence). The CDR3 has 11 amino acids. Trimming took 7 bases from V and 6 from J, leaving 12 bases between them. CDR3 amino acids: CSVVGAKTQYF. In nucleotides, the CDR3 is TGCAGTGTCGTAGGGGCAAAGACCCAGTACTTC.

In this sample, this clonotype turned up a few times. The V call is TRBV29-1, the J call TRBJ2-5; perhaps D is TRBD1 or TRBD2 (5 bases each). The V end lost 7 bases, the J end lost 7 bases, and 13 bases lay between the germline ends. Germline assignment: CDR1 SQVTM and CDR2 ANQGSEA. The CDR3 sequence is 11 residues long. In DNA form, the CDR3 reads TGCAGCGGGGGAATGAGGGGGACCCAGTACTTC. Residues: CSGGMRGTQYF.

V is TRBV11-1 and J is TRBJ2-1; tentatively, D is TRBD1 (5 bases). Germline CDR1 reads SGHAT; CDR2 reads FQDESV (reference sequence). This CDR3 comprises 20 residues. With 0 bases removed from V and 4 bases from J, the gap between germline ends came to 25 bases. The CDR3 spells CASSLAPGKASLGLYNEQFF. For the CDR3, the DNA is TGTGCCAGCAGCTTAGCTCCAGGGAAAGCATCGCTCGGATTATACAATGAGCAGTTCTTC.

The CDR3 reads CASSEWAGGGNEQFF. CDR3 sequence (DNA): TGTGCCAGCAGTGAATGGGCGGGAGGAGGGAATGAGCAGTTCTTC. The chain uses TRBV2 and TRBJ2-1; 8 bases fit TRBD2. This CDR3 has 15 residues. Germline V lookup: CDR1 SNHLY, CDR2 FYNNEI. Trimming at V came to 2 bases and at J to 7 bases, leaving 7 bases not matched to a gene. The variable domain in full, with the rest retrieved from reference TRBV2 and TRBJ2-1, is EPEVTQTPSHQVTQMGQEVILRCVPISNHLYFYWYRQILGQKVEFLVSFYNNEISEKSEIFDDQFSVERPDGSNFTLKIRSTKLEDSAMYFCASSEWAGGGNEQFFGPGTRLTVL.

This clonotype has just a few counts. V usage is TRBV9 and J usage is TRBJ2-7; the D gene is possibly TRBD2 (5 bases). The CDR3 length is 15 residues. Germline V gene sequence: CDR1 SGDLS, CDR2 YYNGEE. V was clipped by 0 bases and J by 2 bases, with 12 bases between them. The CDR3 reads CASSVASTGTYEQYF. CDR3 nucleotide sequence: TGTGCCAGCAGCGTAGCGTCTACCGGGACCTACGAGCAGTACTTC.

This clonotype was seen more than once but under ten times. The V and J genes are TRBV24-1 and TRBJ2-1; maybe TRBD1 (6 bases). Looked up from germline, CDR1 is KGHDR and CDR2 is SFDVKD. CDR3 length: 13 amino acids. V dropped 10 bases and J dropped 9 bases, with 18 bases sitting between them. The CDR3 sequence: CATGDIGVIEQFF. The CDR3 nucleotides read TGTGCCACGGGGGACATCGGGGTAATTGAGCAGTTCTTC.

A few counts support this clonotype. The rearrangement joins TRBV5-6 to TRBJ1-1; maybe TRBD1 (6 bases). The CDR3 runs to 16 residues. V lost 0 bases to trimming and J lost 6 bases, with 18 bases between them. CDR1 and CDR2 from the germline V gene are SGHDT and YYEEEE. The CDR3 protein is CASSLAGFGGNAEAFF. The CDR3 DNA sequence: TGTGCCAGCAGCTTGGCCGGTTTCGGGGGCAACGCTGAAGCTTTCTTT.

This clonotype was seen more than once but under ten times. The chain recombines TRBV7-9 with TRBJ2-1; a weak D match, TRBD2 (6 bases). The CDR3 contains 15 residues. The ends were cut back, 5 bases at V and 2 bases at J, with 13 bases in the middle. Germline-derived CDR1 and CDR2 are SEHNR and FQNEAQ (reference sequence). The CDR3 sequence: CASSISTGAYNEQFF. The CDR3 DNA is TGTGCCAGCAGCATCTCCACGGGAGCCTACAATGAGCAGTTCTTC.

In its sample, this clonotype was seen a few times. The J gene is TRBJ2-7, the V gene TRBV7-2; TRBD2 is a possible D gene (6 bases). V was trimmed by 7 bases and J by 4 bases, leaving 17 bases between them. This CDR3 is built from 14 residues. Germline V gives CDR1 SGHTA, CDR2 FQGNSA. The CDR3 spells CASTPSGGWYEQYF. The CDR3 bases are TGTGCCAGCACCCCATCCGGGGGATGGTACGAGCAGTACTTC.

At least ten counts were recorded for this clonotype. This chain uses TRBV5-1 with TRBJ2-3; no reliable D call. The germline V and J ends were trimmed by 4 bases and 5 bases, with 11 bases remaining between them. This CDR3 comprises 13 residues. Per germline, CDR1 SGHRS and CDR2 YFSETQ. As DNA, the CDR3 is TGCGCCAGCAGCAAAGGACCCAGAGATACGCAGTATTTT. Encoded protein: CASSKGPRDTQYF.

The V call is TRBV7-2, the J call TRBJ2-7; tentatively, D is TRBD1 (5 bases). The CDR3 has 14 amino acids. Trimming removed 11 bases from V and 2 bases from J, with 19 bases in between. CDR1 and CDR2 from the germline V gene are SGHTA and FQGNSA. CDR3 residues: CASSQRTSTYEQYF. Here the CDR3 DNA reads TGTGCCTCGTCACAGAGGACAAGCACCTACGAGCAGTACTTC.

This clonotype was seen more than once but under ten times. The J gene is TRBJ2-1, the V gene TRBV5-1, with TRBD1 identical over 9 bases. V was clipped by 3 bases and J by 8 bases; unmatched bases: 9. This CDR3 has 15 residues. Germline lookup yields CDR1 SGHRS and CDR2 YFSETQ. The CDR3 sequence: CASSSGQGNRDEQFF. DNA for the CDR3: TGCGCCAGCAGCTCGGGACAGGGAAATCGTGATGAGCAGTTCTTC.

The CDR3 sequence: CASSLGGYTLTYEQYF. CDR3 in DNA: TGTGCCAGCAGCTTAGGGGGATACACCCTGACCTACGAGCAGTACTTC. V and J are TRBV7-2 and TRBJ2-7; D remains unclear. Trimming took off 1 base at V and 2 bases at J, with 15 bases between the two ends. The germline V gene has CDR1 SGHTA and CDR2 FQGNSA. This CDR3 has 16 amino acids.

There are many counts of this clonotype. The rearrangement uses TRBV14 and TRBJ2-3, with 8 bases matching TRBD1. Germline V gene lookup returns CDR1 SGHDN and CDR2 FVKESK. The V gene end was trimmed by 0 bases and the J gene end by 1 base; junction bases not matched to a gene: 18. The CDR3 is made up of 21 amino acids. The CDR3 coding sequence is TGTGCCAGCAGCCAAGATCGGTCAGGGGGCTCCTCAACCAGCCGCACAGATACGCAGTATTTT. Amino acid sequence: CASSQDRSGGSSTSRTDTQYF.

This chain's CDR3 is CASSTQGLGQPQHF. The DNA for the CDR3 is TGTGCCAGCAGTACCCAGGGGTTGGGACAGCCCCAGCATTTT. The chain is built from TRBV28 and TRBJ1-5; weak D call: TRBD1 (6 bases). CDR1 and CDR2 from the germline V gene are MDHEN and SYDVKM. The CDR3 extends over 14 amino acids. Deletions cut 5 bases from V and 7 bases from J, with 15 bases between.